Below are 15 T cell receptor beta chains sequenced from a single sample in a study of identical twins. TCRdb reanalysed the 5' RACE reads using MiXCR and keeps one entry per CDR3 protein. The sample carries a few hundred thousand distinct CDR3 sequences, 9.6% recorded once. This same sample was also part of a study on yellow fever vaccine responses in identical twins.

Sequenced input: PBMCs. These receptors all come from a woman in her late teens or twenties in good health.

This clonotype was counted only a few times. The junction shows a germline mismatch at one end, possibly a read error. The DNA of the CDR3 is TGTGCCAGCAGGTTAGCGGGAGGAAACCATAGAGGCAGGTTCTTC. Translated: CASRLAGGNHRGRFF. The J gene is TRBJ2-1, the V gene TRBV7-9; 10 nucleotides line up with TRBD2. The length of the CDR3 is 15 residues. The germline V gene has CDR1 SEHNR and CDR2 FQNEAQ (reference sequence). Full variable domain (rest looked up from reference TRBV7-9 and TRBJ2-1): DTGVSQNPRHKITKRGQNVTFRCDPISEHNRLYWYRQTLGQGPEFLTYFQNEAQLEKSRLLSDRFSAERPKGSFSTLEIQRTEQGDSAMYLCASRLAGGNHRGRFFGPGTRLTVL.

This clonotype was counted at least ten times. V is TRBV7-2 and J is TRBJ1-4, with D maybe TRBD1 (5 bases). V dropped 1 base and J dropped 4 bases, with 10 bases sitting between them. The CDR3 totals 15 residues. From germline, CDR1 is SGHTA and CDR2 FQGNSA. CDR3: CASSLVGTDNEKLFF. For the CDR3, the DNA is TGTGCCAGCAGCTTAGTCGGGACGGATAATGAAAAACTGTTTTTT.

This rearrangement joins TRBV7-9 to TRBJ1-1, with 9 bases matching TRBD1. Germline CDR1 is SEHNR and CDR2 is FQNEAQ (reference sequence). The CDR3 is 16 amino acids. J lost 4 bases, V lost 6 bases, and 12 bases had no gene match. For the CDR3, the DNA is TGTGCCAGCAGTACTCCAGGCGGACAGGGGTTCACTGAAGCTTTCTTT. Residues: CASSTPGGQGFTEAFF. Full variable domain (missing parts from reference TRBV7-9 and TRBJ1-1): DTGVSQNPRHKITKRGQNVTFRCDPISEHNRLYWYRQTLGQGPEFLTYFQNEAQLEKSRLLSDRFSAERPKGSFSTLEIQRTEQGDSAMYLCASSTPGGQGFTEAFFGQGTRLTVV.

This clonotype was seen ten or more times. The V and J genes are TRBV9 and TRBJ2-3, with D possibly TRBD2 on 5 matching bases. The ends were cut back, 0 bases at V and 3 bases at J, with 14 bases in the middle. The CDR3 length is 16 residues. CDR1 is SGDLS, CDR2 YYNGEE, per germline. This chain's CDR3 is CASSVVGFTGTDTQYF. CDR3 in DNA: TGTGCCAGCAGCGTAGTCGGCTTTACGGGGACAGATACGCAGTATTTT.

Only a few counts were recorded for this clonotype. V usage is TRBV10-3 and J usage is TRBJ2-3; D call uncertain. Germline CDR1 ENHRY, CDR2 SYGVKD. CDR3 length equals 13 residues. Trimming removed 4 bases at V and 1 base at J, with 6 bases between. DNA of the CDR3: TGTGCCATCAGTGGAAGAGGCACAGATACGCAGTATTTT. It encodes CAISGRGTDTQYF.

Here the CDR3 reads CASSSTSGRHNEQFF. CDR3 coding DNA: TGTGCCAGCAGCTCGACTAGCGGGAGACACAATGAGCAGTTCTTC. The genes are TRBV6-1 and TRBJ2-1, with TRBD2 matching 12 bases. This CDR3 comprises 15 residues. Looked up from germline, CDR1 is MNHNS and CDR2 is SASEGT. J was trimmed by 5 bases and V by 6 bases; bases with no gene match: 5.

CDR3 coding DNA: TGTGCCAGCAGCTTGAGGGACCTTAACACTGAAGCTTTCTTT. Translating gives CASSLRDLNTEAFF. The chain couples TRBV7-9 to TRBJ1-1; TRBD1 might be the D (5 bases). Germline V lookup: CDR1 SEHNR, CDR2 FQNEAQ (reference sequence). The CDR3 has 14 residues. Trimming left V 3 bases short and J 2 bases short, with 10 bases between.

V and J are TRBV19 and TRBJ2-7; a weak D match, TRBD1 (5 bases). CDR1 and CDR2 from the germline V gene are LNHDA and SQIVND (reference sequence). Trimming stripped 5 bases from V and 4 bases from J, with 18 bases between. The CDR3 runs 15 residues. The CDR3 sequence: CASSSALGLRYEQYF. Written as DNA, the CDR3 is TGTGCCAGTAGTTCTGCCTTGGGGCTTCGGTACGAGCAGTACTTC.

The CDR3 region has the DNA TGTGCCACCAGCTCCGGAGACTACGAGCAGTACTTC. Its protein product is CATSSGDYEQYF. V is TRBV15 and J is TRBJ2-7; D not certain. The CDR3 is 12 amino acids. Germline V gives CDR1 LNHNV, CDR2 YYDKDF (reference sequence). Trimming took 5 bases from V and 3 from J, leaving 8 bases between them.

This clonotype was picked up many times. V usage is TRBV10-3 and J usage is TRBJ2-7; 8 bases fit TRBD1. The CDR3 is made up of 13 amino acids. The trim removed 11 bases at V and 5 bases at J, leaving 11 bases unmatched. The germline V gene encodes CDR1 ENHRY and CDR2 SYGVKD. CDR3 protein: CALRQGHSDEQYF. The DNA for the CDR3 is TGTGCCTTGCGACAGGGGCATTCCGACGAGCAGTACTTC.

This clonotype has at least ten counts. The chain combines TRBV29-1 with TRBJ1-2, with TRBD1 as a possible D gene (5 bases). CDR1 is SQVTM and CDR2 is ANQGSEA in the germline V gene. CDR3 length equals 13 residues. Trimming removed 7 bases at V and 5 bases at J, with 17 bases between. This chain's CDR3 is CSGGLRLEYGYTF. Here the CDR3 DNA reads TGCAGCGGGGGCCTACGTCTCGAATATGGCTACACCTTC.

The chain carries TRBV3-1 and TRBJ1-1; D might be TRBD1 (6 bases). The V and J ends lost 5 bases and 8 bases respectively, with 9 bases between them. From germline, CDR1 is LGHDT and CDR2 YNNKEL (reference sequence). The CDR3 has 11 residues. The DNA for the CDR3 is TGTGCCAGCAGCAGACAGGAGGAAGCTTTCTTT. As protein: CASSRQEEAFF. The full variable domain, with the rest looked up from reference TRBV3-1 and TRBJ1-1, is DTAVSQTPKYLVTQMGNDKSIKCEQNLGHDTMYWYKQDSKKFLKIMFSYNNKELIINETVPNRFSPKSPDKAHLNLHINSLELGDSAVYFCASSRQEEAFFGQGTRLTVV.

This clonotype was detected a few times. CDR3 in amino acids: CAIRRPGTGGNEQFF. As DNA, the CDR3 is TGTGCCATCAGGAGACCCGGGACAGGGGGGAATGAGCAGTTCTTC. The rearrangement links TRBV10-3 to TRBJ2-1, with TRBD1 identical over 11 bases. The CDR3 extends over 15 amino acids. Per germline, CDR1 ENHRY and CDR2 SYGVKD. The V and J ends lost 6 bases and 7 bases, in that order; junction bases with no gene match: 8.

Ten or more counts support this clonotype. V is TRBV5-1 and J is TRBJ2-3; no clear D gene. CDR1 and CDR2 (germline): SGHRS, YFSETQ. V lost 3 bases, J lost 6 bases, and 11 bases lay in between. The CDR3 consists of 13 residues. The DNA for the CDR3 is TGCGCCAGCAGCTCCCTGGTCTGGGATACGCAGTATTTT. Encoded protein: CASSSLVWDTQYF.

The rearrangement joins TRBV7-6 to TRBJ2-3, with D perhaps TRBD1 (8 bases). Trimming pared 4 bases from V and 7 bases from J, leaving 30 bases between. The CDR3 spans 19 residues. Germline values: CDR1 SGHVS, CDR2 FNYEAQ. CDR3 nucleotide sequence: TGTGCCAGCAGCTCCGATCTCCGGGAGGTGCAGGGGGCTTTCCATACGCAGTATTTT. Its protein product is CASSSDLREVQGAFHTQYF.